These 26 T cell receptor beta chains share one sample of origin, sequenced in a study of blood T cell repertoires in COVID-19. Profiling relied on immunoSEQ multiplex PCR, and the TCRdb table lists in-frame clones only, not all of them. The data hold over 100,000 clones, with around nine tenths observed a single time. Sample: peripheral blood. The receptors here all came from a human donor with acute or convalescent COVID-19. The donor label of this sample is uncertain.

The chain carries TRBV2 and TRBJ2-7; 7 bases are shared with TRBD1. The germline V gene has CDR1 SNHLY and CDR2 FYNNEI. The V gene end was trimmed by 7 bases and the J gene end by 5 bases; junction bases not matched to a gene: 8. This CDR3 region has 13 residues. CDR3 in DNA: TGTGCCAGCACCATGGACAGGAGCCACGAGCAGTACTTC. It yields the protein CASTMDRSHEQYF.

V usage is TRBV9 and J usage is TRBJ2-1; possible D gene TRBD2, 5 bases. Germline assignment: CDR1 SGDLS and CDR2 YYNGEE. CDR3 length: 13 residues. The V end was cut by 3 bases, the J end by 7 bases, with 11 bases between. CDR3 sequence reads: CASSGRTANEQFF. As DNA, the CDR3 is TGTGCCAGCAGCGGGAGGACGGCGAATGAGCAGTTCTTC.

The chain links TRBV9 to TRBJ2-3; D uncertain. The CDR3 is 16 residues long. The germline gives CDR1 SGDLS, CDR2 YYNGEE. V lost 3 bases and J lost 0, with 14 bases in between. The DNA for the CDR3 is TGTGCCAGCAGCGAACAGTCCCTGTCTAGCACAGATACGCAGTATTTT. Its protein is CASSEQSLSSTDTQYF.

The genes are TRBV7-2 and TRBJ1-1; 7 nucleotides match TRBD1. The CDR3 loop spans 15 amino acids. With 1 base clipped from V and 0 bases from J, the junction kept 2 bases outside the gene matches. In germline, CDR1 is SGHTA, CDR2 FQGNSA. The CDR3 bases are TGTGCCAGCAGCTTAGGGGGACAGCTGAACACTGAAGCTTTCTTT. Its translation: CASSLGGQLNTEAFF. The full variable domain, with the rest looked up from reference TRBV7-2 and TRBJ1-1, is GAGVSQSPSNKVTEKGKDVELRCDPISGHTALYWYRQSLGQGLEFLIYFQGNSAPDKSGLPSDRFSAERTGGSVSTLTIQRTQQEDSAVYLCASSLGGQLNTEAFFGQGTRLTVV.

The gene calls are TRBV5-5 and TRBJ2-5; 12 nucleotides agree with TRBD2. The CDR3 covers 16 residues. J was trimmed by 3 bases and V by 1 base; bases with no gene match: 4. CDR1 is SGHKS, CDR2 YYEKEE, per germline (reference sequence). The CDR3 is CASSLYASGGEETQYF. The CDR3 region has the DNA TGTGCCAGCAGCTTGTACGCTAGCGGGGGGGAAGAGACCCAGTACTTC.

This rearrangement joins TRBV7-9 to TRBJ2-2, with TRBD1 as a possible D gene (5 bases). The CDR3 length is 15 residues. From germline, CDR1 is SEHNR and CDR2 FQNEAQ (reference sequence). Deletions cut 3 bases from V and 3 bases from J, with 11 bases between. CDR3 sequence reads: CASSFADRDTGELFF. The CDR3 bases are TGTGCCAGCAGCTTTGCCGACAGAGACACCGGGGAGCTGTTTTTT.

V is TRBV6-2 or TRBV6-3 and J is TRBJ2-7; 9 bases line up with TRBD1. The CDR3 is made up of 14 amino acids. Germline CDR1 reads MNHEY; CDR2 reads SVGEGT. The V gene end was trimmed by 4 bases and the J gene end by 2 bases; junction bases not matched to a gene: 3. The CDR3 region is CASSSGTGTYEQYF. The CDR3 DNA follows: TGTGCCAGCAGTTCCGGGACAGGGACCTACGAGCAGTACTTC.

The chain joins TRBV7-9 to TRBJ1-1, with 7 bases lining up with TRBD1. V shed 4 bases and J 4 bases; nucleotides not matched to a gene: 6. This CDR3 has 14 amino acids. Germline values: CDR1 SEHNR, CDR2 FQNEAQ (reference sequence). CDR3 sequence: CASSSQTGITEAFF. For the CDR3, the DNA is TGTGCCAGCAGCTCTCAGACAGGGATCACTGAAGCTTTCTTT.

This clone was seen repeatedly, ten times or more. The chain's CDR3 is CASSPSGLTWTGYTF. The CDR3 region has the DNA TGTGCCAGCAGCCCCTCCGGACTCACCTGGACTGGCTACACCTTC. The V call is TRBV7-9, the J call TRBJ1-2; no reliable D call. This CDR3 has 15 amino acids. Trimming pared 5 bases from V and 7 bases from J, leaving 20 bases between. Germline-derived CDR1 and CDR2 are SEHNR and FQNEAQ (reference sequence).

The chain links TRBV4-1 to TRBJ2-1, with 14 bases matching TRBD2. This CDR3 spans 17 amino acids. CDR1 is MGHRA and CDR2 is YSYEKL in the germline V gene. V lost 4 bases and J lost 6; bases outside the gene matches: 8. Here the CDR3 DNA reads TGCGCCAGCAGCCCGACTAGCGGGGGGGTTCTGGTCAATGAGCAGTTCTTC. Protein: CASSPTSGGVLVNEQFF.

This clone was recorded once. This same CDR3 is encoded by further DNA sequences in the sample. J is TRBJ1-5 and V is TRBV2, with 7 bases matching TRBD1. CDR3 size: 12 residues. Per germline, CDR1 SNHLY and CDR2 FYNNEI. Trimming cost V 6 bases and J 4 bases; bases outside gene matches: 0. CDR3 sequence reads: CASRQGNQPQHF. CDR3 DNA: TGTGCCAGCAGACAGGGGAATCAGCCCCAGCATTTT.

V is TRBV5-5 and J is TRBJ1-2; D remains ambiguous. The CDR3 loop spans 14 amino acids. Germline CDR1 is SGHKS and CDR2 is YYEKEE (reference sequence). V shed 3 bases and J shed 4 bases, with 13 bases lying between them. The CDR3 DNA reads as TGTGCCAGCAGCTCGGTCCGGGGTTCCTATGGCTACACCTTC. This gives the protein CASSSVRGSYGYTF.

The J gene is TRBJ1-1, the V gene TRBV6-5; D is uncertain. Germline V gene sequence: CDR1 MNHEY, CDR2 SVGAGI. Trimming shortened V by 7 bases and J by 0 bases, and 9 bases separated the two germline ends. This CDR3 spans 13 amino acids. CDR3 coding DNA: TGTGCCAGCACCATAAACATGAACACTGAAGCTTTCTTT. Translation: CASTINMNTEAFF.

This clone occurred once. The V call is TRBV2, the J call TRBJ1-2; 7 positions match TRBD1. Germline-derived CDR1 and CDR2 are SNHLY and FYNNEI. The J segment lost 5 bases and the V segment lost 4 bases, leaving 7 bases of the junction unmatched. This CDR3 comprises 14 residues. The CDR3 is CASSGQGIGYGYTF. As DNA, the CDR3 is TGTGCCAGCAGTGGACAGGGAATAGGGTATGGCTACACCTTC.

V and J are TRBV3-1 (or the pseudogene TRBV3-2) and TRBJ1-1; maybe TRBD1 (6 bases). The CDR3 has 15 residues. Trimming stripped 5 bases from V and 3 bases from J, with 16 bases between. Germline V gives CDR1 LGHDT, CDR2 YNNKEL (reference sequence). The CDR3 region has the DNA TGTGCCAGCAGCAAAAGCGAGGGGGGGCACACTGAAGCTTTCTTT. Protein product: CASSKSEGGHTEAFF.

The chain uses TRBV10-3 and TRBJ2-3; TRBD2 aligns across 7 bases. Germline-derived CDR1 and CDR2 are ENHRY and SYGVKD. The ends lost 4 bases at V and 3 bases at J; junction bases unmatched: 7. The CDR3 contains 15 residues. The CDR3 DNA follows: TGTGCCATCAGTGTTGGACTAGTTTTGACAGATACGCAGTATTTT. It yields the protein CAISVGLVLTDTQYF.

The chain combines TRBV12-3 or TRBV12-4 with TRBJ2-2, with unresolved D. The CDR3 contains 13 residues. V dropped 5 bases and J dropped 3 bases, with 7 bases sitting between them. Here the CDR3 DNA reads TGTGCCAGCAGTAGCCGGGACACCGGGGAGCTGTTTTTT. Translated: CASSSRDTGELFF.

This chain links TRBV7-3 with TRBJ2-2, with a tentative D call TRBD2 (5 bases). Looked up from germline, CDR1 is SGHTA and CDR2 is FQGTGA. The CDR3 is 14 amino acids. V was trimmed by 4 bases and J by 7 bases, leaving 13 bases between them. The CDR3 nucleotides are TGTGCCAGCAGCTACACAAACGGGGTCGGGGAGCTGTTTTTT. This translates into CASSYTNGVGELFF.

V and J are TRBV7-2 and TRBJ1-2; 8 positions agree with TRBD1. The trim removed 6 bases at V and 4 bases at J, leaving 10 bases unmatched. Germline CDR1 SGHTA, CDR2 FQGNSA. CDR3 length: 15 residues. CDR3 sequence reads: CASRDTRTGSYGYTF. The CDR3 nucleotides read TGTGCCAGCAGAGATACTAGGACAGGGTCCTATGGCTACACCTTC.

This chain connects TRBV4-1 to TRBJ1-6, with 7 bases that match TRBD1. This CDR3 has 14 residues. V lost 1 base and J lost 7; bases outside the gene matches: 1. Germline V gene lookup returns CDR1 MGHRA and CDR2 YSYEKL. CDR3 nucleotides: TGCGCCAGCAGCCAAGCCAGGGGGAATTCACCCCTCCACTTT. This gives the protein CASSQARGNSPLHF.

The chain links TRBV6-5 to TRBJ1-1; the D is unclear. The CDR3 runs 15 residues. CDR1 and CDR2 (germline): MNHEY, SVGAGI. The V end lost 2 bases, the J end lost 3 bases, and 13 bases lay between the germline ends. The CDR3 nucleotides read TGTGCCAGCAGTTACAACTCTCCAAAGTACACTGAAGCTTTCTTT. It translates to CASSYNSPKYTEAFF.

The chain recombines TRBV11-1 with TRBJ1-1; 9 positions match TRBD1. Germline CDR1 is SGHAT and CDR2 is FQDESV (reference sequence). The CDR3 consists of 16 residues. V gave up 4 bases and J gave up 2 bases; unmatched junction bases: 8. The CDR3 DNA reads as TGTGCCAGCAGCTCCCAGATCACAGGGGGCAACACTGAAGCTTTCTTT. It is translated as CASSSQITGGNTEAFF.

The chain employs TRBV24-1 and TRBJ1-5; D is ambiguous. The CDR3 has 15 residues. Germline V gene data show CDR1 as KGHDR and CDR2 as SFDVKD. Trimming left V 7 bases short and J 2 bases short, with 14 bases between. CDR3 in DNA: TGTGCCACCAGACCGGGAGGGAATGGCAATCAGCCCCAGCATTTT. This encodes CATRPGGNGNQPQHF.

V is TRBV4-1 and J is TRBJ2-2, with TRBD2 identical over 9 bases. This CDR3 is built from 17 residues. Trimming cost V 3 bases and J 0 bases; bases outside gene matches: 5. Germline V gives CDR1 MGHRA, CDR2 YSYEKL. CDR3 DNA: TGCGCCAGCAGCCAGCATCTAGCGGGGTCGAACACCGGGGAGCTGTTTTTT. Protein product: CASSQHLAGSNTGELFF.

The chain joins TRBV5-5 to TRBJ2-1, with a tentative D call TRBD2 (5 bases). CDR1 is SGHKS, CDR2 YYEKEE, per germline (reference sequence). There are 10 residues in the CDR3. V was clipped by 4 bases and J by 12 bases, with 8 bases between them. The CDR3 is CASSHGGQFF. CDR3 coding DNA: TGTGCCAGCAGCCATGGAGGGCAGTTCTTC.

This clone was seen just once. The V call is TRBV5-1, the J call TRBJ1-1; TRBD1 is a possible D gene (6 bases). V gave up 7 bases and J gave up 6 bases, with 19 bases separating them. The CDR3 totals 14 residues. Germline V gene sequence: CDR1 SGHRS, CDR2 YFSETQ. The CDR3 protein is CASRGAGALAEAFF. The DNA for the CDR3 is TGCGCCAGCCGGGGGGCAGGGGCTCTCGCTGAAGCTTTCTTT.